The clone carrying this T cell receptor (beta chain) was picked up many times. Antigen unknown. Naive CD8 T cells were sorted as CD8+CD4-CCR7+CD45RA+. This entry is derived from a study of molecular identifiers for immune sequencing clone quantification. Study overall: Replicate RNA came from 20,000 or 100,000 naive CD8 cells and was split five ways, and four parts were sequenced. General study findings and limits: Barcodes shared by identical TCR molecules could lead to underestimated sizes of highly expanded clones.

TCRdb analysed the PCR reads with MiXCR anew, one entry per CDR3 protein. The sample lists over 600,000 distinct CDR3 sequences, 20% occurring once. Sequencing was done on a sample of naive CD8+ T cells from blood, with Jurkat cell RNA spiked in. Regarding subset: FACS-sorted CD8+CD4-CCR7+CD45RA+ naive T cells. This TCR was recovered from a human donor in good health. Some libraries in this study had Jurkat cell RNA spiked in.

The CDR3 sequence is CASSPDSTLSKQFF. The DNA of the CDR3 is TGTGCCAGCAGCCCCGACTCCACTCTCAGTAAGCAGTTCTTC. The V and J genes are TRBV7-2 and TRBJ2-1; no clear D gene. Germline V CDR1 and CDR2: SGHTA, FQGNSA. The ends were cut back, 5 bases at V and 11 bases at J, with 19 bases in the middle. This CDR3 has 14 residues.